This is a list of T cell receptor beta chains from one sample in a study of cytomegalovirus exposure and HLA in healthy donors. The assay was immunoSEQ multiplex PCR, and TCRdb's table has in-frame clones only and misses some. This sample has more than 100,000 clones; 66% occur once, and the top ten carry around 3.5%. Sequencing used PBMCs. These receptors were collected from a woman in her fifties or sixties in good health and CMV-seronegative. Both conserved end residues are part of each CDR3. A D gene is named only where the DNA matches it firmly. Part of the rows lack a size; the others show once, few, many or a class for expanded clones.

V	size	J	D	CDR3	DNA
TRBV19	few	TRBJ1-6	.	CASSPKRGISPLHF	TGTGCCAGTAGTCCCAAAAGGGGGATCTCACCCCTCCACTTT
TRBV5-6	.	TRBJ2-2	TRBD2	CASSVLAPNTGELFF	TGTGCCAGCAGCGTACTAGCGCCGAACACCGGGGAGCTGTTTTTT
TRBV5-4	.	TRBJ1-3	.	CASSGGGSSSGNTIYF	TGTGCCAGCAGCGGTGGTGGCTCTAGCTCTGGAAACACCATATATTTT
TRBV5-1	.	TRBJ1-1	.	CASSATGMNTEAFF	TGCGCCAGCAGCGCAACAGGGATGAACACTGAAGCTTTCTTT
TRBV5-6	.	TRBJ2-7	TRBD1	CASSFSPGQGNYEQYF	TGTGCCAGCAGCTTTTCACCGGGACAGGGGAACTACGAGCAGTACTTC
TRBV6-5	.	TRBJ2-1	.	CASSPRVGQREQFF	TGTGCCAGCAGCCCTAGAGTGGGGCAGAGGGAGCAGTTCTTC
TRBV6-4	.	TRBJ2-2	TRBD2	CASSDSIREGPGGELFF	TGTGCCAGCAGTGACTCGATCCGGGAGGGCCCGGGCGGGGAGCTGTTTTTT
TRBV30	.	TRBJ2-5	.	CAWFRGAGKTQYF	TGTGCCTGGTTCCGGGGGGCGGGGAAGACCCAGTACTTC
TRBV5-1	.	TRBJ2-3	TRBD2	CASSPGTTASTDTQYF	TGCGCCAGCAGCCCGGGGACTACCGCTAGCACAGATACGCAGTATTTT
TRBV29-1	.	TRBJ1-2	TRBD1	CSVDEGTTGVSYTF	TGCAGCGTTGACGAGGGAACGACAGGGGTAAGCTACACCTTC